This is a list of T cell receptor beta chains from one sample in a study of breast tumors, draining lymph nodes, adjacent tissues. TCRdb re-derived calls from the multiplex PCR reads in MiXCR, one entry per CDR3 protein. Of 200,000 to 300,000 distinct CDR3 sequences listed, roughly 30% are singletons. The sequenced sample was axillary lymph node tissue. Receptors originate from a female donor with breast cancer. Some clones in this sample may be carry-over from other donors' samples. Both conserved end residues are part of each CDR3. The D gene is left open where the match is weak. Some rows mark clone size as missing; the rest say once, few, many or name a class of expanded clone.

TRBD2	many	TRBV24-1	TRBJ2-5	TGTGCCACCAGTGACGGGACTAGCGGCAAAGAGACCCAGTACTTC	CATSDGTSGKETQYF
TRBD2	many	TRBV5-1	TRBJ2-7	TGCGCCAGCAGCTTGGGCCTAGCGGGACTGTACGAGCAGTACTTC	CASSLGLAGLYEQYF
TRBD2	many	TRBV12-3/TRBV12-4	TRBJ2-7	TGTGCCAGCAGGGGCGGGACTAGCGGAGGTATGAAGCAGTACTTC	CASRGGTSGGMKQYF
TRBD2	few	TRBV28	TRBJ2-3	TGTGCCAGCAGCCCCGGGGGGGAGGGAGATACGCAGTATTTT	CASSPGGEGDTQYF
TRBD1	few	TRBV12-3/TRBV12-4	TRBJ1-3	TGTGCCAGCAGCAAGGGACAGGGGGCAAGAGGAAACACCATATATTTT	CASSKGQGARGNTIYF
NA	many	TRBV11-2	TRBJ2-2	TGTGCCAGCAGCTTAGGGTCTTTCGGCCTCACCGGGGAGCTGTTTTTT	CASSLGSFGLTGELFF
TRBD2	NA	TRBV7-9	TRBJ2-1	TGTGCCAGCAGCTTTATTATGGGACTAGCGGAATACAATGAGCAGTTCTTC	CASSFIMGLAEYNEQFF
TRBD2	many	TRBV19	TRBJ2-7	TGTGCCAGTAGTGTCAGCGGGACTAACTACGAGCAGTACTTC	CASSVSGTNYEQYF
NA	many	TRBV5-8	TRBJ2-7	TGTGCCAGCAGCCCCGTGGGGGGCACCGTGGAGCAGTACTTC	CASSPVGGTVEQYF
TRBD2	many	TRBV20-1	TRBJ2-1	TGCAGTGCTAGAGCTGAGACTAGCGGGACCAGCAATGAGCAGTTCTTC	CSARAETSGTSNEQFF
NA	NA	TRBV11-1	TRBJ2-1	TGTGCCAGCAGCTTAGCGAGGGTCAATGAGCAGTTCTTC	CASSLARVNEQFF
NA	many	TRBV19	TRBJ2-7	TGTGCCAGTAGTATTTCCAGCCTAGGATCCGAGCAGTACTTC	CASSISSLGSEQYF
TRBD1	NA	TRBV2	TRBJ1-2	TGTGCCAGCAGGGGGATACAGGGGCGCGAGTGGGGCGGCTACACCTTC	CASRGIQGREWGGYTF
NA	NA	TRBV5-5	TRBJ1-2	TGTGCCAGCAGCTCTGGTTGGACCTATGGCTACACCTTC	CASSSGWTYGYTF